The sequence of this TCR beta chain was determined in a study of OX40 agonist ivuxolimab in advanced cancers. For the study at large: Cancers in dose escalation were hepatocellular, melanoma, renal cell and head and neck. Study-level findings and limits: Clonal expansion by week 6 occurred in CD4+ and CD8+ blood T cells (at 0.1 to 3.0 mg/kg).

V was cut by 4 bases and J by 5 bases, with 17 bases left in between. CDR3 length: 15 residues. The germline gives CDR1 MDHEN, CDR2 SYDVKM. Sequencing used immunoSEQ multiplex PCR; TCRdb keeps in-frame clones, though not all of them. The sample has approximately 70,000 clones, around 79% seen once. A word on this clone: What it binds is unknown.

The genes are TRBV28 and TRBJ1-2; tentative D call: TRBD1 (6 bases). The clonotype comes from an adult with an advanced solid tumor such as melanoma, head and neck, liver or kidney cancer. Here the sequenced sample was CD4+ or CD8+ T cells sorted from blood, taken in a trial of the OX40 agonist ivuxolimab. The CDR3 DNA reads as TGTGCCAGCAGTTCTACAGGGACGGGTGAATATGGCTACACCTTC. It specifies CASSSTGTGEYGYTF.